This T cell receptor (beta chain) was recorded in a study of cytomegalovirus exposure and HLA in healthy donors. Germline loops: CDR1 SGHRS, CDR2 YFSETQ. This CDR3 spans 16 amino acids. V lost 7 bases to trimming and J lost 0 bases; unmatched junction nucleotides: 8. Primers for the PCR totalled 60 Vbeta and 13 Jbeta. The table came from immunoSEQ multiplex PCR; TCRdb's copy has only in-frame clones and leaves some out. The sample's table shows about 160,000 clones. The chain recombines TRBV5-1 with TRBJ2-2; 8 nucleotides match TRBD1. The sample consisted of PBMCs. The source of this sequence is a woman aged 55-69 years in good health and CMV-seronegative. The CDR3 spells CASSSGTGTNTGELFF. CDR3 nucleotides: TGCGCCAGCTCATCCGGGACAGGAACGAACACCGGGGAGCTGTTTTTT. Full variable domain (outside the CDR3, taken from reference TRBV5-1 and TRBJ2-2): KAGVTQTPRYLIKTRGQQVTLSCSPISGHRSVSWYQQTPGQGLQFLFEYFSETQRNKGNFPGRFSGRQFSNSRSEMNVSTLELGDSALYLCASSSGTGTNTGELFFGEGSRLTVL.